The clone carrying this T cell receptor (beta chain) was observed a few times. As yet, its antigen is unknown. Germline trimming cut 3 bases from V and 3 bases from J; bases unmatched to any gene: 4. The CDR3 sequence is 14 residues long. Germline CDR1 reads SGHRS; CDR2 reads YFSETQ. These data belong to a study of identical twins. Study results and caveats: Out-of-frame beta chain sequences displayed weaker excess sharing between twins.

Template switching added a universal primer binding site, and final cDNA carried unique molecular identifiers. MiXCR, run by TCRdb on the 5' RACE reads, gives a single entry per CDR3 protein. The sample records over 550,000 distinct CDR3 sequences, 7% to 7.5% being singletons. The donor group consisted entirely of healthy Caucasians. Separately, the same data were catalogued under a study of yellow fever vaccine responses in identical twins.

Sample: PBMCs. The J gene is TRBJ2-5, the V gene TRBV5-1, with 8 bases matching TRBD2. The receptor was derived from a young woman in good health. CDR3 region: CASSSRAGEETQYF. Here the CDR3 DNA reads TGCGCCAGCAGCTCCAGAGCGGGGGAAGAGACCCAGTACTTC.